The 23 T cell receptor beta chains in this list originate from one sample, sequenced in a study of vaccination and CD4 T cells after COVID-19 (dated by TCRdb to the early 2020s). The library relied on PCR. Sequencing instrument: Illumina iSeq 100. TCR sequencing of DNA from cultured CD4+ T cells used the Oncomine TCR Beta short-read assay at the Johns Hopkins FTIC core. Using fastp trimming at Q25 and MiXCR clonotype assembly, TCRdb reanalyzed the public sequencing data and kept in-frame beta chains. Entries that share a CDR3 protein sequence are merged under the most common genes and DNA. Here the sample has more than 20,000 distinct CDR3 sequences; under 55% occur a single time. 7.2% of the sample is taken by the ten largest. No antigen has been identified for these receptors. Reading the label with the study, this specimen's treatment or condition is: approximately 9-day PBMC culture with coronavirus spike peptide pools or control peptides (ViraFEST assay).

Sample: CD4+ T cells from blood, cultured in vitro. The receptors originated from a human donor who had recovered from COVID-19.

The rearrangement joins TRBV27 to TRBJ1-5; 10 nucleotides align to TRBD1. The CDR3 has 15 residues. CDR1 and CDR2 from the germline V gene are MNHEY and SMNVEV (reference sequence). V was clipped by 6 bases and J by 6 bases; unmatched bases: 8. CDR3 sequence (DNA): TGTGCCAGCAGCAAGATGGGACAGGGGAGTCAGCCCCAGCATTTT. Amino acid sequence: CASSKMGQGSQPQHF.

The rearrangement uses TRBV29-1 and TRBJ2-3; 8 nucleotides line up with TRBD1. The V gene end was trimmed by 7 bases and the J gene end by 7 bases; junction bases not matched to a gene: 16. CDR3 length: 15 residues. CDR1 and CDR2 (germline): SQVTM, ANQGSEA. The CDR3 nucleotides read TGCAGCGCTTCGACAGGGGTTTATGTGGCGCATACGCAGTATTTT. Its translation: CSASTGVYVAHTQYF.

In this sample, this clonotype turned up once. The V gene is TRBV5-1, the J gene TRBJ2-7; no reliable D call. Germline V gene data show CDR1 as SGHRS and CDR2 as YFSETQ. Trimming left V 0 bases short and J 4 bases short, with 14 bases between. This CDR3 is built from 15 residues. The CDR3 DNA reads as TGCGCCAGCAGCTTGGTGGGCATCCCCGGGTACGAGCAGTACTTC. Translated, it gives CASSLVGIPGYEQYF.

This rearrangement joins TRBV20-1 to TRBJ2-1; 9 nucleotides line up with TRBD2. CDR1 is DFQATT, CDR2 SNEGSKA, per germline (reference sequence). The CDR3 covers 14 residues. After removal of 4 bases from V and 6 bases from J, the junction contained 7 bases not matched to a gene. Here the CDR3 reads CSATQAGGGNEQFF. As DNA, the CDR3 is TGCAGTGCTACTCAAGCGGGGGGTGGCAATGAGCAGTTCTTC.

The genes are TRBV24-1 and TRBJ2-3; possibly TRBD2 for D (6 bases). Trimming stripped 7 bases from V and 2 bases from J, with 12 bases between. Germline CDR1 reads KGHDR; CDR2 reads SFDVKD. The CDR3 extends over 14 amino acids. The CDR3 nucleotides are TGTGCCACCAGCGATGGAGGGGTCACAGATACGCAGTATTTT. This gives the protein CATSDGGVTDTQYF.

The chain recombines TRBV6-4 with TRBJ2-3; tentatively, D is TRBD2 (5 bases). The CDR3 has 13 amino acids. The ends were cut back, 5 bases at V and 5 bases at J, with 11 bases in the middle. Germline V gene data show CDR1 as MRHNA and CDR2 as SNTAGT. The CDR3 loop is CASSTELEDTQYF. CDR3 sequence (DNA): TGTGCCAGCAGTACCGAACTAGAAGATACGCAGTATTTT.

The rearrangement links TRBV6-5 to TRBJ1-2; TRBD1 aligns across 8 bases. Germline trimming cut 1 base from V and 5 bases from J; bases unmatched to any gene: 9. CDR1 MNHEY and CDR2 SVGAGI come from the germline V gene. There are 16 residues in the CDR3. This chain's CDR3 is CASSYYSTGGGYGYTF. CDR3 DNA: TGTGCCAGCAGTTACTACTCCACAGGGGGGGGGTATGGCTACACCTTC.

The rearrangement uses TRBV7-2 and TRBJ2-4, with 13 bases lining up with TRBD2. V shed 3 bases, J shed 1 base, and the junction held 9 bases outside the gene matches. This CDR3 has 19 amino acids. Germline CDR1 SGHTA, CDR2 FQGNSA. CDR3 amino acids: CASSLAGTSGMPAKNIQYF. CDR3 in DNA: TGTGCCAGCAGCTTGGCCGGGACTAGCGGGATGCCCGCCAAAAACATTCAGTACTTC.

This clonotype was seen a handful of times. V is TRBV25-1 and J is TRBJ1-6; weak D call: TRBD1 (5 bases). The CDR3 contains 15 residues. Trimming cost V 1 base and J 9 bases, with 13 bases left between them. Per germline, CDR1 MGHDK and CDR2 SYGVNS. CDR3 in amino acids: CASSESKGLGSPLHF. In nucleotides, the CDR3 is TGTGCCAGCAGTGAATCTAAGGGGCTGGGTTCACCCCTCCACTTT.

The rearrangement joins TRBV5-6 to TRBJ2-5; D unresolved. Looked up from germline, CDR1 is SGHDT and CDR2 is YYEEEE. The CDR3 runs 13 residues. Trimming removed 4 bases at V and 5 bases at J, with 12 bases between. In nucleotides, the CDR3 is TGTGCCAGCAGCCGAAATATTGGGGAGACCCAGTACTTC. It codes for CASSRNIGETQYF.

V is TRBV28 and J is TRBJ1-1; TRBD1 agrees at 11 bases. The germline V gene encodes CDR1 MDHEN and CDR2 SYDVKM. The CDR3 has 15 residues. J was trimmed by 5 bases and V by 5 bases; bases with no gene match: 7. The chain's CDR3 is CASSPRTGGSTEAFF. The CDR3 DNA reads TGTGCCAGCAGTCCCCGGACAGGGGGCTCGACTGAAGCTTTCTTT.

The chain carries TRBV6-2 or TRBV6-3 and TRBJ2-7; 8 bases match TRBD2. Per germline, CDR1 MNHEY and CDR2 SVGEGT. The CDR3 has 19 residues. The V segment lost 3 bases and the J segment 1 base; nucleotides outside the gene matches: 17. The chain's CDR3 is CASSYGMGTLRGGSYEQYF. The CDR3 nucleotides are TGTGCCAGCAGTTATGGAATGGGTACTCTCCGGGGGGGATCCTACGAGCAGTACTTC.

The CDR3 DNA reads as TGCAGTGCTAGACGGACTAGCGGGGCCACAGATACGCAGTATTTT. Protein: CSARRTSGATDTQYF. This sequence joins TRBV20-1 and TRBJ2-3, with 12 bases fitting TRBD2. The germline gives CDR1 DFQATT, CDR2 SNEGSKA (reference sequence). This CDR3 is built from 15 residues. The ends lost 2 bases at V and 2 bases at J; junction bases unmatched: 2.

There are a few counts of this clonotype. The chain combines TRBV7-8 with TRBJ2-5; 12 nucleotides align to TRBD2. The CDR3 totals 16 residues. The V gene end was trimmed by 3 bases and the J gene end by 4 bases; junction bases not matched to a gene: 6. Germline V lookup: CDR1 SGHVS, CDR2 FQNEAQ. In DNA, the CDR3 is TGTGCCAGCAGCTTTGCTAGCGGGAGGGCCGGAGAGACCCAGTACTTC. Translating it yields CASSFASGRAGETQYF.

The V gene is TRBV6-2 or TRBV6-3, the J gene TRBJ2-5; no clear D gene. V lost 2 bases and J lost 0, with 13 bases in between. The germline V gene encodes CDR1 MNHEY and CDR2 SVGEGT. The CDR3 totals 16 residues. CDR3 loop: CASSYVGRLYQETQYF. The DNA for the CDR3 is TGTGCCAGCAGTTACGTGGGCAGATTGTACCAAGAGACCCAGTACTTC.

This clonotype was seen only a few times. The rearrangement uses TRBV28 and TRBJ2-7, with 10 bases identical to TRBD2. This CDR3 has 14 amino acids. CDR1 is MDHEN, CDR2 SYDVKM, per germline. With 5 bases clipped from V and 3 bases from J, the junction kept 4 bases outside the gene matches. The CDR3 spells CASSRTSGGYEQYF. CDR3 bases: TGTGCCAGCAGTCGGACTAGCGGAGGCTACGAGCAGTACTTC.

In DNA form, the CDR3 reads TGTGCCAGCCACCTGGGGGACAGGGTCGATGGCTACACCTTC. This codes for CASHLGDRVDGYTF. V is TRBV6-1 and J is TRBJ1-2, with TRBD1 matching over 9 bases. CDR1 is MNHNS, CDR2 SASEGT, per germline. The CDR3 extends over 14 amino acids. After removal of 8 bases from V and 6 bases from J, the junction contained 10 bases not matched to a gene.

The V call is TRBV29-1, the J call TRBJ2-5, with D unclear. The CDR3 extends over 15 amino acids. The V end lost 5 bases, the J end lost 9 bases, and 25 bases lay between the germline ends. Per the germline V gene, CDR1 is SQVTM and CDR2 is ANQGSEA. CDR3 nucleotides: TGCAGCGTTATCAATACCTATACGGGCCCGGTCCCCCAGTACTTC. Translating it yields CSVINTYTGPVPQYF.

The chain couples TRBV11-2 to TRBJ2-7; 9 bases fit TRBD1. J gave up 5 bases and V 5 bases, and 10 bases lay outside the gene matches. The CDR3 is 15 amino acids. The germline CDR1 and CDR2 sequences are SGHAT and FQNNGV. The CDR3 DNA sequence: TGTGCCAGCAGCAGAACCGGGACAGGGTTCCACGAGCAGTACTTC. Translating it yields CASSRTGTGFHEQYF.

This clonotype was detected a few times. The chain links TRBV10-1 to TRBJ1-1; 7 positions match TRBD1. The CDR3 spans 15 residues. Germline CDR1 WNHNN, CDR2 SYGVQD (reference sequence). The V gene end was trimmed by 6 bases and the J gene end by 4 bases; junction bases not matched to a gene: 11. CDR3 sequence (DNA): TGCGCCAGCAGCGGTCAACAGGGGAGGGTCACTGAAGCTTTCTTT. It yields the protein CASSGQQGRVTEAFF.

This chain connects TRBV28 to TRBJ1-5; TRBD1 matches 10 bases. This CDR3 is 14 amino acids long. Germline V gene lookup returns CDR1 MDHEN and CDR2 SYDVKM. The ends lost 4 bases at V and 4 bases at J; junction bases unmatched: 1. CDR3 nucleotides: TGTGCCAGCAGTTCGGGACAGGGGAATCAGCCCCAGCATTTT. Amino acids: CASSSGQGNQPQHF. Together with reference TRBV28 and TRBJ1-5, the CDR3 gives the full variable domain: DVKVTQSSRYLVKRTGEKVFLECVQDMDHENMFWYRQDPGLGLRLIYFSYDVKMKEKGDIPEGYSVSREKKERFSLILESASTNQTSMYLCASSSGQGNQPQHFGDGTRLSIL.

This clonotype was observed a handful of times. The chain carries TRBV28 and TRBJ1-1; D possibly corresponds to TRBD1 (6 bases). CDR3 length equals 16 residues. The V and J ends lost 5 bases and 6 bases respectively, with 22 bases between them. Germline lookup yields CDR1 MDHEN and CDR2 SYDVKM. CDR3 loop: CASSGYQGQIRAEAFF. The CDR3 DNA follows: TGTGCCAGCAGTGGATACCAGGGGCAAATAAGGGCTGAAGCTTTCTTT.

The chain joins TRBV7-2 to TRBJ2-5; D gene ambiguous. Germline lookup yields CDR1 SGHTA and CDR2 FQGNSA. Trimming shortened V by 0 bases and J by 9 bases, and 14 bases separated the two germline ends. The CDR3 is 14 amino acids. CDR3 bases: TGTGCCAGCAGCTTAGCCGGGCGAGTAACGGCCCAGTACTTC. Protein: CASSLAGRVTAQYF. The full variable domain, its missing parts supplied by reference TRBV7-2 and TRBJ2-5, is GAGVSQSPSNKVTEKGKDVELRCDPISGHTALYWYRQSLGQGLEFLIYFQGNSAPDKSGLPSDRFSAERTGGSVSTLTIQRTQQEDSAVYLCASSLAGRVTAQYFGPGTRLLVL.